This T cell receptor (beta chain) was identified in a study of shared clonotypes between healthy human individuals (TCRdb year 2020). Regarding the research as a whole: The cohort comprised a couple of women and a few men aged 18 to 49 years. To increase sequencing depth and limit assay-specific biases, TCR repertoire library preparation and sequencing were carried out by different laboratories using diverse techniques. Between about 0.9 and 9 billion PBMCs per donor were obtained by leukapheresis. Per donor, three plates each were used for CD4 naive and CD4 memory, two for CD8 naive, and one for CD8 memory. To estimate repertoire size and how much clonotype sharing occurs between individuals, the study deeply sequenced the blood TCR repertoires of five healthy adults. On the study overall, not on this receptor specifically: Compared with non-shared clonotypes, the clonotypes found in all four sorted-subset donors had higher generation probabilities. Across a few donors, about 5.2% of naive CD4, approximately 3.5% of naive CD8, roughly 2.2% of memory CD4, and over 0.35% of memory CD8 clonotypes were shared. Larger estimated clonotype richness was generally found for naive subsets than for memory subsets. Because the study included only a small number of donors, the genetic and exposure-history diversity represented was limited. Rarefaction of sorted-subset datasets indicated incomplete sequencing despite the large sequencing depth. Sampling was restricted to blood, and TCR repertoires in tissues likely differ from the TCR repertoires found in blood. Pairwise subsampling led to the expectation that sequencing depth would affect the degree of clonotype sharing among donors.

About this clone: Which antigen it targets is not known. No much larger clonotype is one base removed from it; base qualities were not supplied.

Using the deep immunoSEQ assay, multiplex PCR amplified TCR CDR3 regions from genomic DNA. Extracted genomic DNA from each cell subset was spread evenly across all wells of several immunoSEQ 96-well plates, with each plate serving as a replicate. For sorted subsets, 150 to 200 ng genomic DNA, equal to 30,000 or so T cell genomes, was loaded into each replicate PCR. The purified libraries were quantified using a Qubit 3.0 fluorometer, sized with a Bioanalyzer 2100, and then quantified again using the KAPA Library Quantification kit. Every immunoSEQ 96-well plate was sequenced on a separate single-read 150-cycle Illumina NextSeq 550 flow cell. As for the original processing: Because the immunoSEQ output included only junctional sequences and no quality scores, the filtering could not be the same as the filtering used for full-length reads. To assign V/J genes and CDR3, sequences were annotated against IMGT germline references using PyIR, a Python wrapper for IgBLAST v1.9. Reads were filtered out if the reads had weak V/J assignments (E-value above 1e-6), no CDR3, stop codons, out-of-frame junctions, or ambiguous translated residues. V3J clonotypes were defined as sequences sharing an identical inferred V gene, J gene, and CDR3 amino acid sequence. The percentage overlap between two repertoires was calculated by dividing the number of shared unique clonotypes by the size of the smaller repertoire. Richness of each repertoire was evaluated using RTK rarefaction, the Chao1 estimator, and Recon v2.1 estimates of unobserved clonotypes. For all TCRbeta clonotypes obtained by the gDNA method from a handful of donors, generation probabilities were computed with OLGA. TCRdb took this table from immuneACCESS and kept in-frame rearrangements with V and J called. Such tables lack part of the clones; where checked against another copy, unresolved V genes explain under half of the gap, and the rest is unexplained. That table is the source of V, J and clone size, and D and trimming were worked out from the DNA. For this sample there are 950,000 to 1,100,000 clones; 78% appear just once. The ten most abundant clones make up roughly 0.57% of the sample.

The donors were healthy, HIV-negative adults who had no recently reported acute infections or vaccinations. Only Caucasian adults living in Nashville, Tennessee, USA were represented among the donors. CD4+ T cells were enriched through magnetic negative selection, after which naive cells were positively selected on CD45RA and the remaining negative fraction served as the memory subset. Blood was obtained by leukapheresis, after which PBMCs were separated by Ficoll-Histopaque density gradient centrifugation and cryopreserved in liquid nitrogen vapor phase. Purity and quantity of every magnetically sorted T cell population were checked by analytical flow cytometry. From each sorted fraction, genomic DNA was isolated and quantified by UV absorbance on a Nanodrop 2000c. The germline V gene provides CDR1 MNHEY and CDR2 SVGAGI. Spanning cysteine to phenylalanine, the CDR3 consists of 14 amino acids. Just CDR3 DNA is preserved here, 42 bases in frame from base 1. The trim is 0 bases for V and 7 bases for J, with a gap of 12 bases between the germline ends.

The sequence came from a man younger than 35 in good health. Some clones in this sample may be carry-over from other donors' samples. The material sequenced was memory CD4+ T cells from PBMCs. Read against the paper, the sample's cell subset or site label means: CD45RA-negative fraction. The sequence links TRBV6-5 to TRBJ1-1; no D segment can be confidently identified. The CDR3 corresponds to CASSYSKRKIEAFF. The nucleotide sequence is given as TGTGCCAGCAGTTACTCTAAGCGGAAGATTGAAGCTTTCTTT.